The rows below give T cell receptor beta chains drawn from one sample of a study of blood T cell repertoires in COVID-19. Profiling relied on immunoSEQ multiplex PCR, and the TCRdb table lists in-frame clones only, not all of them. The repertoire holds some 490,000 clones, with approximately 86% as singletons. The sequenced sample consisted of PBMCs or T cells enriched from blood (not recorded which). Source of these receptors: a woman aged 55-70 years who had recovered from COVID-19. Each CDR3 is given with its conserved first and last residue. The D gene is left open where the match is weak. For some rows the clone size is stated as once, few or many, or as a class when expanded; others skip it.

>NA|TRBJ1-3|once|TRBV6-5
TGTGCCAGTTGGAGCGGAGCAGGAGGGAGGGACACCATATATTTT
CASWSGAGGRDTIYF
>NA|TRBJ2-3|NA|TRBV18
TGTGCCAGCTCACCAGGAAGTGCGGGCACAGATACGCAGTATTTT
CASSPGSAGTDTQYF
>NA|TRBJ1-5|NA|TRBV10-3
TGTGCCATCAGTCCCAATAAGGGGGGGGTAGGGCCCCAGCATTTT
CAISPNKGGVGPQHF
>NA|TRBJ1-5|NA|TRBV30
TGTGCCTGGGCAGGACAACACAATCAGCCCCAGCATTTT
CAWAGQHNQPQHF
>NA|TRBJ2-2|NA|TRBV27
TGTGCCAGCAGTTTACGAGGAGGGGAGCTGTTTTTT
CASSLRGGELFF
>NA|TRBJ2-5|NA|TRBV5-4
TGTGCCAGCAGCTCCCCGGACACCCAAGAGACCCAGTACTTC
CASSSPDTQETQYF
>TRBD1|TRBJ1-2|NA|TRBV27
TGTGCCAGCAGGCCCCGGGACAGGGCACCTTTCGGCTATGGCTACACCTTC
CASRPRDRAPFGYGYTF
>NA|TRBJ1-1|NA|TRBV5-8
TGTGCCAGCAGCTTAGGCGGGAGGAACACTGAAGCTTTCTTT
CASSLGGRNTEAFF
>NA|TRBJ1-5|NA|TRBV6-5
TGTGCCAGCAGGCAGGGATCCTCTAGCAATCAGCCCCAGCATTTT
CASRQGSSSNQPQHF
>NA|TRBJ1-6|NA|TRBV11-2
TGTGCCAGCAGCTTGGGCAGGCTATTGAATTCACCCCTCCACTTT
CASSLGRLLNSPLHF
>TRBD1|TRBJ1-1|NA|TRBV4-1
TGCGCCAGCAGAGGACTGACAGGGGACACTGAAGCTTTCTTT
CASRGLTGDTEAFF
>TRBD1|TRBJ1-4|NA|TRBV9
TGTGCCAGCAGCCTATCCGACAGGGGTGGGGAAAAACTGTTTTTT
CASSLSDRGGEKLFF
>TRBD2|TRBJ2-3|once|TRBV2
TGTGCCAGCGGGGGACTAGCGGGGCCTGACACAGATACGCAGTATTTT
CASGGLAGPDTDTQYF
>NA|TRBJ2-1|NA|TRBV7-2
TGTGCCAGCAGCTTAAGGGACTCCACCTACAATGAGCAGTTCTTC
CASSLRDSTYNEQFF
>NA|TRBJ1-5|NA|TRBV5-6
TGTGCCAGCAGCCAGCGCGGGGGGCCTTATCAGCCCCAGCATTTT
CASSQRGGPYQPQHF
>NA|TRBJ2-7|NA|TRBV6-5
TGTGCCAGCAGTTACTCTTCCGCAGGGGACTCCTACGAGCAGTACTTC
CASSYSSAGDSYEQYF
>TRBD2|TRBJ2-2|NA|TRBV7-2
TGTGCCAGCAGCTTGTGGCGGGGGGGGGAGCTGTTTTTT
CASSLWRGGELFF
>TRBD2|TRBJ2-1|NA|TRBV5-1
TGCGCCAGCAGCTGGCCTAGCGGGGGAGATTCCTACAATGAGCAGTTCTTC
CASSWPSGGDSYNEQFF
>TRBD2|TRBJ2-5|NA|TRBV6-5
TGTGCCAGCAGCCGGGGACTAGAGATAGAGACCCAGTACTTC
CASSRGLEIETQYF
>NA|TRBJ1-2|NA|TRBV4-2
TGTGCCAGCAGCCAAGAGGAGGGGACTTATGGCTACACCTTC
CASSQEEGTYGYTF
>NA|TRBJ1-5|NA|TRBV6-5
TGTGCCAGCAGGGACAGCCTCAATCAGCCCCAGCATTTT
CASRDSLNQPQHF
>NA|TRBJ2-2|NA|TRBV5-1
TGCGCCAGCAGCCAGGGGCAGGGCACCGGGGAGCTGTTTTTT
CASSQGQGTGELFF
>NA|TRBJ1-3|NA|TRBV7-2
TGTGCCAGCAGCAGTAGTACAGTAGCGGGAAACACCATATATTTT
CASSSSTVAGNTIYF
>NA|TRBJ1-2|NA|TRBV6-6
TGTGCCAGTTCGCAGCAGTATGGCGGCGAGGGCTACACCTTC
CASSQQYGGEGYTF
>NA|TRBJ2-3|NA|TRBV9
TGTGCCAGCAGCGCAGGGGGGAGGACAGATACGCAGTATTTT
CASSAGGRTDTQYF
>NA|TRBJ2-7|NA|TRBV6-2/TRBV6-3
TGTGCCAGCAGTTCCCAGGGGATAACCTACGAGCAGTACTTC
CASSSQGITYEQYF
>TRBD1|TRBJ2-5|NA|TRBV7-9
TGTGCCAGCAGCTTATCGCGACAGGGTTGGGAGACCCAGTACTTC
CASSLSRQGWETQYF
>TRBD2|TRBJ2-3|NA|TRBV7-9
TGTGCCAGCAGCCGAGTAGTGACTAGCGGCACAGATACGCAGTATTTT
CASSRVVTSGTDTQYF
>TRBD1|TRBJ2-3|NA|TRBV24-1
TGTGCCACCAGTCGGACAGGGCGCACAGATACGCAGTATTTT
CATSRTGRTDTQYF
>NA|TRBJ2-7|NA|TRBV4-1
TGCGCCAGCAGCCAAAAAGCCCACGAGCAGTACTTC
CASSQKAHEQYF
>TRBD1|TRBJ2-7|NA|TRBV5-1
TGCGCCAGCAGCAGGGGACAGGTGAGCTCCTACGAGCAGTACTTC
CASSRGQVSSYEQYF
>TRBD1|TRBJ1-2|NA|TRBV5-1
TGCGCCAGCAGCTTGTACAGGGGGGTCTATGGCTACACCTTC
CASSLYRGVYGYTF
>NA|TRBJ1-5|NA|TRBV5-1
TGCGCCAGCAGCTTGGATAGTCCGGGCAATCAGCCCCAGCATTTT
CASSLDSPGNQPQHF
>TRBD1|TRBJ1-5|NA|TRBV19
TGTGCCAGTAGTATAGACGGGACAGGGGGCCATCAGCCCCAGCATTTT
CASSIDGTGGHQPQHF
>TRBD1|TRBJ1-1|NA|TRBV18
TGTGCCAGCTCACCGAGGGACAGGGCCGAAGCTTTCTTT
CASSPRDRAEAFF
>NA|TRBJ1-2|once|TRBV9
TGTGCCAGCAGCGTGGGGAGGCCAGGGAGCTACACCTTC
CASSVGRPGSYTF
>NA|TRBJ2-3|NA|TRBV19
TGTGCCAGTAGTATAATGGTCGTATCAGGTACGCAGTATTTT
CASSIMVVSGTQYF
>NA|TRBJ1-4|NA|TRBV28
TGTGCCAGCAGACGGACGGGAGGTGAAAAACTGTTTTTT
CASRRTGGEKLFF
>TRBD1|TRBJ2-2|NA|TRBV7-2
TGTGCCAGCAGCTTAACAGGGGTCAGGACCGGGGAGCTGTTTTTT
CASSLTGVRTGELFF
>NA|TRBJ1-1|NA|TRBV2
TGTGCCAGCAGTTTCGGAGGTCCCGGAGGATTAAACACTGAAGCTTTCTTT
CASSFGGPGGLNTEAFF
>NA|TRBJ1-2|NA|TRBV18
TGTGCCAGCTCCCCAAAGCCCTCCGCTCCCTATGGCTACACCTTC
CASSPKPSAPYGYTF